These T cell receptor beta chains were read from a single sample in a study of monozygotic twins with inflammatory bowel disease. TCRdb reanalyzed the 5' RACE reads, giving one entry per CDR3 protein sequence and no DNA. The sample's table shows some 450,000 distinct CDR3 sequences. The sequenced sample consisted of blood. The origin of the receptors is a human donor with ulcerative colitis or Crohn's disease, or a healthy co-twin of an affected twin (not recorded which). The CDR3 runs from the conserved cysteine through the conserved F or W.

j_call v_call cdr3_aa
TRBJ2-4 TRBV19 CASSAEGLGKNIQYF
TRBJ2-1 TRBV28 CASSFLRLVTDDYIYEQFF
TRBJ2-2 TRBV5-1 CASSGDVAGTGELFF
TRBJ1-1 TRBV18 CASSLGVVGNTEAFF
TRBJ2-3 TRBV10-3 CAINEGFADTQYF
TRBJ1-1 TRBV7-9 CASSTTGVLFNSTEAFF
TRBJ1-1 TRBV5-1 CASSFRPGGFTEAFF
TRBJ1-1 TRBV6-1 CASSLLDNTEAFF
TRBJ2-5 TRBV12-3/TRBV12-4 CASSPLTSVPETQYF
TRBJ2-2 TRBV2 CASSEVSAGNTGELFF
TRBJ2-2 TRBV19 CASHPHSTTGELFF
TRBJ1-5 TRBV18 CASSPYRTGHQPQHF
TRBJ2-7 TRBV7-2 CASSTRTGGKSEQYF
TRBJ1-1 TRBV10-3 CAISPSRDSFGSAFF
TRBJ2-3 TRBV19 CASVARGLAADTQYF
TRBJ2-7 TRBV7-2 CASSLWSYEQYF
TRBJ2-7 TRBV11-2 CASSPQGEQYF
TRBJ2-5 TRBV20-1 CSAYNAGQTQYF
TRBJ2-7 TRBV20-1 CSASGVVAEEGEQYF
TRBJ1-2 TRBV6-5 CASSYRRDSGYTF
TRBJ1-2 TRBV20-1 CSARGQGANYGYTF
TRBJ1-3 TRBV5-5 CASSPGRSGNTIYF
TRBJ2-5 TRBV7-2 CASSPAVETQYF
TRBJ2-1 TRBV6-1 CASNLAGVMNEQFF
TRBJ1-2 TRBV4-1 CASSLLGESRPGYTF
TRBJ1-1 TRBV7-3 CASSLRSPGQNTEAFF